Listed below are T cell receptor beta chains from one sample, sequenced in a study of T cells after yellow fever vaccination. MiXCR was run by TCRdb on the 5' RACE reads, yielding one entry per CDR3 protein. The profile shows approximately 330,000 distinct CDR3 sequences, approximately 13% of them singletons. Material: CD4+ T cells sorted from PBMCs, obtained 15 days after the yellow fever booster vaccination. Source of these receptors: a man aged 18 to 35 who received the YFV17D yellow fever vaccine. CDR3s include the opening cysteine and the closing phenylalanine or tryptophan. Each record gives: D gene, clone size, V gene, J gene, CDR3 DNA, CDR3 protein. A D gene is named only where the DNA matches it firmly. Only some rows state a clone size, as once, few, many or a class for expanded clones.

.,few,TRBV6-2/TRBV6-3,TRBJ2-5,TGTGCCAGCAGTTACTGGGGGCAAGAGACCCAGTACTTC,CASSYWGQETQYF
.,.,TRBV21-1,TRBJ1-4,TGTGCCAGCGGAATCCTTGGCAGGGATGCAACTAATGAAAAACTGTTTTTT,CASGILGRDATNEKLFF
TRBD2,few,TRBV4-2,TRBJ2-3,TGTGCCAGCAGCCAATTTACTAGCGGGGGCACAGATACGCAGTATTTT,CASSQFTSGGTDTQYF
.,.,TRBV3-2,TRBJ2-4,TGTGCCAGCAGCCCAGGACAGGGCCTAGCCAAAAACATTCAGTACTTC,CASSPGQGLAKNIQYF
TRBD2,.,TRBV12-3/TRBV12-4,TRBJ2-5,TGTGCCAGCAGTCTAGCGGGGGGGAGGGGTGTGACCCAGTACTTC,CASSLAGGRGVTQYF
.,.,TRBV5-6,TRBJ1-1,TGTGCCAGCAGCCTTACAGGTGAAGCTTTCTTT,CASSLTGEAFF
.,.,TRBV20-1,TRBJ2-1,TGCAGTGCCCCTCTGATCGATAATGAGCAGTTCTTC,CSAPLIDNEQFF
.,few,TRBV20-1,TRBJ1-3,TGCAGTGCTAGAGGGGGTCGTTCTGGAAACACCATATATTTT,CSARGGRSGNTIYF
.,few,TRBV7-3,TRBJ1-1,TGTGCCAGCAGAATGCAACCGAACACTGAAGCTTTCTTT,CASRMQPNTEAFF
TRBD1,few,TRBV12-3/TRBV12-4,TRBJ1-2,TGTGCCAGCAGTTTTTGGACAGGGGGCTATGGCTACACCTTC,CASSFWTGGYGYTF
TRBD1,many,TRBV6-5,TRBJ2-3,TGTGCCAGCAGTAGGACAGGGGTGCTACGCACAGATACGCAGTATTTT,CASSRTGVLRTDTQYF
.,few,TRBV5-5,TRBJ2-2,TGTGCCAGCAGCCCATGGCGGCGGAACACCGGGGAGCTGTTTTTT,CASSPWRRNTGELFF
.,.,TRBV20-1,TRBJ2-7,TGCAGTGCTAGAGTGCGGTACTCCTACGAGCAGTACTTC,CSARVRYSYEQYF
.,.,TRBV12-3/TRBV12-4,TRBJ2-7,TGTGCCAGCAGTCGGTGGGGTTACGAGCAGTACTTC,CASSRWGYEQYF
.,few,TRBV6-2/TRBV6-3,TRBJ2-5,TGTGCCAGCAGTTACGGGTTAGGGGTTAGGGGAGAGACCCAGTACTTC,CASSYGLGVRGETQYF
TRBD1,.,TRBV5-1,TRBJ1-2,TGCGCCAGCAGCCTTCGGGACAGGGAGAGCTATGGCTACACCTTC,CASSLRDRESYGYTF
.,few,TRBV4-1,TRBJ1-6,TGCGCCAGCAGCCACCCGATGGGGGGGTCAATCTCACCCCTCCACTTT,CASSHPMGGSISPLHF
TRBD2,few,TRBV5-1,TRBJ2-3,TGCGCCAGCAGCTTGGCGTCTAGCGGGGACAGCACAGATACGCAGTATTTT,CASSLASSGDSTDTQYF
.,few,TRBV5-6,TRBJ2-3,TGTGCCAGCAGCTGGGGGGCCCCAGGCGCAGATACGCAGTATTTT,CASSWGAPGADTQYF
TRBD1,.,TRBV10-3,TRBJ1-4,TGTGCCATCAGTGAAGGACAGGGGCTGTTTTTT,CAISEGQGLFF
TRBD2,.,TRBV9,TRBJ2-5,TGTGCCAGCAGCGGGATAGCGGGGGGACTCAAAGAGACCCAGTACTTC,CASSGIAGGLKETQYF
.,many,TRBV4-2,TRBJ2-4,TGTGCCAGCAGCCAACTCGGGGGCGACGGCAAAAACATTCAGTACTTC,CASSQLGGDGKNIQYF